This T cell receptor beta chain was retrieved from a study of cytomegalovirus exposure and HLA in healthy donors. Note on this clone: Antigen: not known.

Unrecorded immune exposures were likely, despite nominal health at sampling. General study findings and limits: HLA-A and HLA-B allele assignments for most subjects were reportedly predicted accurately using TCR beta sequences. A later analysis linked around 15,000 TCR beta sequences to HLA alleles at 0.05 false discovery rate.

V lost 7 bases to trimming and J lost 5 bases; unmatched junction nucleotides: 3. The CDR3 is made up of 12 amino acids. Germline loops: CDR1 SQVTM, CDR2 ANQGSEA. Primers for the PCR totalled 60 Vbeta and 13 Jbeta. Assay used: immunoSEQ multiplex PCR; TCRdb lists only in-frame clones, some missing. This repertoire shows about 96,000 clones, roughly 74% found once; its top ten account for 2.5% to 3.5%. The TCR comes from a female donor in good health and CMV-seropositive. The specimen sequenced was PBMCs. The rearrangement uses TRBV29-1 and TRBJ2-1; 9 bases align to TRBD1. Here the CDR3 DNA reads TGCAGCGACCACAGGGGGCACAATGAGCAGTTCTTC. Protein product: CSDHRGHNEQFF.